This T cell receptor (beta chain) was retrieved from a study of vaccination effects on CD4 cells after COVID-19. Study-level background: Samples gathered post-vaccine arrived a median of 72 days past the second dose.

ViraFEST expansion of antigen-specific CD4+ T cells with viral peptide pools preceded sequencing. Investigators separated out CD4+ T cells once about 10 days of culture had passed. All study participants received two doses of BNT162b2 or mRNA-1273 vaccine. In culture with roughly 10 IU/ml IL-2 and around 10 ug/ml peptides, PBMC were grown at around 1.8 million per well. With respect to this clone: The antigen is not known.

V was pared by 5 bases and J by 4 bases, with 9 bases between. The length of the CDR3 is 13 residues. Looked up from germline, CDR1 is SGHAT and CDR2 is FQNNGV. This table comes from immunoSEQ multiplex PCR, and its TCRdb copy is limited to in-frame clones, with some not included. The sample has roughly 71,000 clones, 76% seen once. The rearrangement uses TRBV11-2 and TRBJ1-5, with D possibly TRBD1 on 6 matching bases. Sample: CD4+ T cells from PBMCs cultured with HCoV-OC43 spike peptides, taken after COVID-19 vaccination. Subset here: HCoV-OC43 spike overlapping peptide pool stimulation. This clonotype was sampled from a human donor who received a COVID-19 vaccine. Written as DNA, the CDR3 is TGTGCCAGCAGCCGGGGGCGGAATCAGCCCCAGCATTTT. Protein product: CASSRGRNQPQHF.